Listed here are 25 T cell receptor beta chains from one sample, sequenced in a study of cytotoxic CD8 clonotypes in ibrutinib-treated CLL. Measured with immunoSEQ multiplex PCR; TCRdb has only the in-frame clones, and not every one. Of around 150,000 clones listed, about four fifths are singletons. The source material was PBMCs, sampled after 12 months of ibrutinib treatment. The receptors come from a human donor with chronic lymphocytic leukemia.

V gene TRBV9 combines with J gene TRBJ2-5, with 8 bases that match TRBD2. Germline-derived CDR1 and CDR2 are SGDLS and YYNGEE. Trimming took 3 bases from V and 4 from J; bases not matched to a gene: 8. The CDR3 spans 15 residues. Here the CDR3 reads CASSAGGQGLETQYF. The CDR3 coding sequence is TGTGCCAGCAGCGCGGGGGGGCAGGGTTTAGAGACCCAGTACTTC.

The genes are TRBV11-2 and TRBJ2-5, with 12 positions matching TRBD2. The CDR3 extends over 18 amino acids. The V gene end was trimmed by 1 base and the J gene end by 1 base; junction bases not matched to a gene: 7. From germline, CDR1 is SGHAT and CDR2 FQNNGV. As DNA, the CDR3 is TGTGCCAGCAGCTTAGGTCTAGCGGGGGGGAGTGGCCAAGAGACCCAGTACTTC. Its protein is CASSLGLAGGSGQETQYF.

The V gene is TRBV18, the J gene TRBJ2-1, with D perhaps TRBD1 or TRBD2 (5 bases each). The CDR3 is made up of 13 amino acids. CDR1 is KGHSH and CDR2 is LQKENI in the germline V gene. V lost 3 bases and J 8 bases, leaving 11 bases between the germline ends. The CDR3 sequence: CASSPRGVDEQFF. The CDR3 DNA reads as TGTGCCAGCTCACCGAGGGGCGTGGATGAGCAGTTCTTC.

V gene TRBV7-9 combines with J gene TRBJ1-4; 7 nucleotides align to TRBD1. The germline CDR1 and CDR2 sequences are SEHNR and FQNEAQ (reference sequence). This CDR3 is 15 amino acids long. J gave up 5 bases and V 1 base, and 4 bases lay outside the gene matches. The CDR3 nucleotides read TGTGCCAGCAGCTTAGTTGGGACAGTCAATGAAAAACTGTTTTTT. It yields the protein CASSLVGTVNEKLFF.

V and J are TRBV27 and TRBJ1-5; D perhaps matches TRBD1 (5 bases). Trimming stripped 2 bases from V and 5 bases from J, with 19 bases between. This CDR3 is built from 17 residues. Germline CDR1 is MNHEY and CDR2 is SMNVEV (reference sequence). The CDR3 loop is CASSLHGVNRIDQPQHF. CDR3 nucleotides: TGTGCCAGCAGTTTACACGGGGTCAACAGGATAGATCAGCCCCAGCATTTT.

This clone has just one count. The chain recombines TRBV9 with TRBJ2-3, with 16 bases matching TRBD2. This CDR3 has 22 amino acids. V was pared by 4 bases and J by 5 bases, with 22 bases of the junction left unmatched. Per the germline V gene, CDR1 is SGDLS and CDR2 is YYNGEE. The chain's CDR3 is CASSPPLVGTSGRALGEDTQYF. The CDR3 DNA reads as TGTGCCAGCAGCCCACCCCTTGTGGGGACTAGCGGGAGGGCCCTCGGTGAAGATACGCAGTATTTT.

This clone was recorded once. The rearrangement joins TRBV5-1 to TRBJ2-6, with 8 bases matching TRBD1. Germline V CDR1 and CDR2: SGHRS, YFSETQ. The J segment lost 2 bases and the V segment lost 2 bases, leaving 9 bases of the junction unmatched. This CDR3 contains 18 residues. The CDR3 sequence: CASSLRDRILAGANVLTF. Here the CDR3 DNA reads TGCGCCAGCAGCTTAAGGGACAGGATCTTGGCTGGGGCCAACGTCCTGACTTTC.

This sequence joins TRBV4-3 and TRBJ1-3; 12 bases align to TRBD1. Germline CDR1 LGHNA, CDR2 YSLEER. The CDR3 consists of 19 residues. V gave up 4 bases and J gave up 0 bases; unmatched junction bases: 10. CDR3 nucleotide sequence: TGCGCCAGCAGCCTTGGGACAGGGGGCGCAGACTTCTCTGGAAACACCATATATTTT. Translated: CASSLGTGGADFSGNTIYF.

The rearrangement uses TRBV14 and TRBJ1-5; possible D gene TRBD1, 5 bases. The ends were cut back, 1 base at V and 7 bases at J, with 8 bases in the middle. Germline CDR1 reads SGHDN; CDR2 reads FVKESK. The CDR3 extends over 13 amino acids. CDR3 residues: CASSQGGEQPQHF. CDR3 DNA sequence: TGTGCCAGCAGCCAAGGAGGGGAACAGCCCCAGCATTTT.

This clone was counted once. This chain uses TRBV7-8 with TRBJ2-7; D possibly corresponds to TRBD1 (5 bases). This CDR3 is 14 amino acids long. From germline, CDR1 is SGHVS and CDR2 FQNEAQ. The V end lost 5 bases, the J end lost 3 bases, and 14 bases lay between the germline ends. The DNA for the CDR3 is TGTGCCAGCAGCCACATACGCCAGGGCTACGAGCAGTACTTC. Its protein is CASSHIRQGYEQYF.

In its sample, this clone was seen once. The chain links TRBV21-1 to TRBJ2-7; the table assigns TRBD2, which was not confirmed against the DNA. TRBV21-1 is assigned pseudogene status. This CDR3 has 15 residues. The CDR3 region is CASRSGGGLSYEQYF. The CDR3 region has the DNA TGTGCCAGCAGAAGCGGGGGAGGGCTCTCCTACGAGCAGTACTTC.

The CDR3 nucleotides read TGTGCCAGCAGCTCCGAAGGGGAGCTGTTTTTT. It encodes CASSSEGELFF. V gene TRBV9 combines with J gene TRBJ2-2; D unresolved. The V end was cut by 4 bases, the J end by 8 bases, with 6 bases between. The CDR3 consists of 11 residues. Per the germline V gene, CDR1 is SGDLS and CDR2 is YYNGEE.

The chain couples TRBV18 to TRBJ2-3, with TRBD2 matching over 9 bases. Trimming removed 8 bases from V and 2 bases from J; junction bases left unmatched: 5. The CDR3 has 14 amino acids. Per germline, CDR1 KGHSH and CDR2 LQKENI. The CDR3 DNA reads as TGTGCCAGCCGAGCTAGCGGGGACACAGATACGCAGTATTTT. It is translated as CASRASGDTDTQYF.

The chain's CDR3 is CASSLSTAYMGGLLNEQFF. The CDR3 bases are TGTGCCAGCAGTTTATCGACAGCTTACATGGGAGGGCTACTCAATGAGCAGTTCTTC. The V and J genes are TRBV27 and TRBJ2-1, with TRBD2 matching over 7 bases. The CDR3 extends over 19 amino acids. Germline lookup yields CDR1 MNHEY and CDR2 SMNVEV (reference sequence). Trimming cost V 0 bases and J 6 bases; bases outside gene matches: 17.

This clone was counted between two and nine times. The J gene is TRBJ1-2, the V gene TRBV27; D remains ambiguous. The CDR3 totals 13 residues. Germline CDR1 and CDR2: MNHEY and SMNVEV (reference sequence). V gave up 5 bases and J gave up 5 bases, with 12 bases separating them. For the CDR3, the DNA is TGTGCCAGCAGTCCCCTGCAGCAATATGGCTACACCTTC. This encodes CASSPLQQYGYTF.

The chain links TRBV7-2 to TRBJ2-1; no reliable D call. Germline CDR1 reads SGHTA; CDR2 reads FQGNSA. V was clipped by 4 bases and J by 0 bases, with 13 bases between them. This CDR3 spans 16 amino acids. This chain's CDR3 is CASSSTLLSSYNEQFF. The CDR3 nucleotides are TGTGCCAGCAGCTCTACTCTTTTGAGCTCCTACAATGAGCAGTTCTTC.

This rearrangement joins TRBV5-1 to TRBJ2-3; the match to TRBD2 covers 8 bases. Germline values: CDR1 SGHRS, CDR2 YFSETQ. Trimming removed 4 bases from V and 5 bases from J; junction bases left unmatched: 6. There are 14 residues in the CDR3. In DNA form, the CDR3 reads TGCGCCAGCAGCCTAGGACTAGCTCTAGATACGCAGTATTTT. Translated: CASSLGLALDTQYF.

This chain links TRBV18 with TRBJ1-6, with D possibly being TRBD1 (6 bases). Per the germline V gene, CDR1 is KGHSH and CDR2 is LQKENI. The CDR3 is 13 amino acids. The V and J ends lost 3 bases and 7 bases respectively, with 7 bases between them. Written as DNA, the CDR3 is TGTGCCAGCTCACCTACAGGGAATTCACCCCTCCACTTT. This translates into CASSPTGNSPLHF.

V gene TRBV29-1 combines with J gene TRBJ1-2; 7 bases line up with TRBD1. Unmatched junction bases numbered 10, after V lost 6 bases and J lost 3 bases. Germline V gene sequence: CDR1 SQVTM, CDR2 ANQGSEA. The CDR3 is 14 residues long. The CDR3 loop reads CSVQLGQRHYGYTF. For the CDR3, the DNA is TGCAGCGTCCAACTGGGACAGCGACACTATGGCTACACCTTC.

The chain links TRBV2 to TRBJ1-6; the D gene is possibly TRBD1 (5 bases). This CDR3 comprises 14 residues. CDR1 and CDR2 (germline): SNHLY, FYNNEI. Trimming pared 6 bases from V and 4 bases from J, leaving 10 bases between. The DNA for the CDR3 is TGTGCCAGCAGGACGGGGCTTTATAATTCACCCCTCCACTTT. It is translated as CASRTGLYNSPLHF.

The gene calls are TRBV10-3 and TRBJ2-7; D remains ambiguous. Germline V gene data show CDR1 as ENHRY and CDR2 as SYGVKD. V gave up 4 bases and J gave up 3 bases, with 10 bases separating them. The CDR3 extends over 13 amino acids. The chain's CDR3 is CAISVRPGYEQYF. CDR3 in DNA: TGTGCCATCAGTGTCAGGCCCGGCTACGAGCAGTACTTC.

The gene calls are TRBV11-3 and TRBJ2-7; 13 positions match TRBD2. The CDR3 extends over 14 amino acids. V dropped 5 bases and J dropped 6; count of bases not matched to a gene: 4. The germline V gene has CDR1 SGHNT and CDR2 YENEEA. In nucleotides, the CDR3 is TGTGCCAGCAGCCCCGGACTAGCGGGAGTCGAGCAGTACTTC. It is translated as CASSPGLAGVEQYF. The whole variable domain, remainder taken from reference TRBV11-3 and TRBJ2-7, is EAGVVQSPRYKIIEKKQPVAFWCNPISGHNTLYWYLQNLGQGPELLIRYENEEAVDDSQLPKDRFSAERLKGVDSTLKIQPAELGDSAVYLCASSPGLAGVEQYFGPGTRLTVT.

The gene calls are TRBV4-2 and TRBJ1-2; 9 bases agree with TRBD1. Germline CDR1 and CDR2: LGHNA and YNFKEQ. CDR3 size: 15 residues. V lost 1 base to trimming and J lost 0 bases; unmatched junction nucleotides: 0. The CDR3 here is CASSQGQGANYGYTF. CDR3 DNA: TGTGCCAGCAGCCAAGGACAGGGGGCTAACTATGGCTACACCTTC.

The V gene is TRBV29-1, the J gene TRBJ1-1, with 7 bases that match TRBD1. The J segment lost 0 bases and the V segment lost 5 bases, leaving 9 bases of the junction unmatched. Germline V gene sequence: CDR1 SQVTM, CDR2 ANQGSEA. This CDR3 spans 15 amino acids. The CDR3 region has the DNA TGCAGCGTTCGCCGGGACAGCCTCATGAACACTGAAGCTTTCTTT. It codes for CSVRRDSLMNTEAFF.

The chain employs TRBV29-1 and TRBJ2-5; D remains unclear. This CDR3 has 11 amino acids. Germline V gives CDR1 SQVTM, CDR2 ANQGSEA. Trimming took 3 bases from V and 5 from J, leaving 7 bases between them. The CDR3 sequence: CSVEVGETQYF. DNA for the CDR3: TGCAGCGTTGAGGTAGGGGAGACCCAGTACTTC.